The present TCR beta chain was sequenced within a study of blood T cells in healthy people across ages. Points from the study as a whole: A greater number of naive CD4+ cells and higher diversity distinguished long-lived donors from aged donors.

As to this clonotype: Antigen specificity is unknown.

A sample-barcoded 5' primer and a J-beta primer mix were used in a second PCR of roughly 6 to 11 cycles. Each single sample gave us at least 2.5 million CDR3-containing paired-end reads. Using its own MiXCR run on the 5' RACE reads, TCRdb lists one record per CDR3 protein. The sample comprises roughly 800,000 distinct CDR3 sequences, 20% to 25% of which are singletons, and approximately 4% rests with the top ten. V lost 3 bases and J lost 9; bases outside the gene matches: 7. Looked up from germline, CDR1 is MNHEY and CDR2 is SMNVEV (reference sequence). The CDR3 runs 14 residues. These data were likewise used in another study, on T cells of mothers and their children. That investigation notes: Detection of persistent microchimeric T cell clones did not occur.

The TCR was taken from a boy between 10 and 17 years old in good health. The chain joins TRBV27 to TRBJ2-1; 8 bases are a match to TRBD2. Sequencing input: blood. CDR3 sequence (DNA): TGTGCCAGCAGTTTTAGCGGGGTAGCGAGTGAGCAGTTCTTC. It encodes CASSFSGVASEQFF.